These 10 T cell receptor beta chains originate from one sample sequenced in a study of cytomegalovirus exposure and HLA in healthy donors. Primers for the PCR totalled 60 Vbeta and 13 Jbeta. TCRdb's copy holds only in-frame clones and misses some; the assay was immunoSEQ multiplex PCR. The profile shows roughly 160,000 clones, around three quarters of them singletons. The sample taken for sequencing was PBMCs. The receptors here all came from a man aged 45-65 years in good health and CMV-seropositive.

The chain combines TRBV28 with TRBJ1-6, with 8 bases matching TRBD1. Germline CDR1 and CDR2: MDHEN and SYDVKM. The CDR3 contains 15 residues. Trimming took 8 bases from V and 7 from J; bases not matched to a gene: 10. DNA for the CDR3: TGTGCCAGCGCCGCCCGGACAGGGCAAAATTCACCCCTCCACTTT. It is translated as CASAARTGQNSPLHF. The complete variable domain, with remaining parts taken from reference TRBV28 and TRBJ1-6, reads DVKVTQSSRYLVKRTGEKVFLECVQDMDHENMFWYRQDPGLGLRLIYFSYDVKMKEKGDIPEGYSVSREKKERFSLILESASTNQTSMYLCASAARTGQNSPLHFGNGTRLTVT.

The CDR3 loop is CASSLDPWGGNNSPLHF. The CDR3 nucleotides read TGTGCCAGCAGTTTAGACCCCTGGGGAGGAAATAATTCACCCCTCCACTTT. This chain uses TRBV27 with TRBJ1-6; no definite D call. V shed 2 bases and J shed 5 bases, with 16 bases lying between them. Germline loops: CDR1 MNHEY, CDR2 SMNVEV (reference sequence). This CDR3 is 17 amino acids long.

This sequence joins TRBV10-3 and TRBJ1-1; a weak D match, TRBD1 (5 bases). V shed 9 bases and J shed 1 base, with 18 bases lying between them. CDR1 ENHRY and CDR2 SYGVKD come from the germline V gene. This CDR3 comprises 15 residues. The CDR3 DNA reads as TGTGCCATTGCACCCCCCCCGGGGGAGAACACTGAAGCTTTCTTT. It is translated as CAIAPPPGENTEAFF.

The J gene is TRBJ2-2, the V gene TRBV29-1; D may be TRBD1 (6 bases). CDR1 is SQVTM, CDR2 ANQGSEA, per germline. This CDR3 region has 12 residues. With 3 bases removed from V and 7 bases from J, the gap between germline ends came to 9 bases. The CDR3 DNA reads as TGCAGCGTTGAGGGGGCGCACGGGGAGCTGTTTTTT. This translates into CSVEGAHGELFF.

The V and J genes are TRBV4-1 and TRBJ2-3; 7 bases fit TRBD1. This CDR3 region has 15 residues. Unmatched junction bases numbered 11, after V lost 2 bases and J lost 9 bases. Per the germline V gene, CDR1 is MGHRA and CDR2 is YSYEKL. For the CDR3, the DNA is TGCGCCAGCAGCCAACCGGGACAAGGGGGCGACACGCAGTATTTT. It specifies CASSQPGQGGDTQYF.

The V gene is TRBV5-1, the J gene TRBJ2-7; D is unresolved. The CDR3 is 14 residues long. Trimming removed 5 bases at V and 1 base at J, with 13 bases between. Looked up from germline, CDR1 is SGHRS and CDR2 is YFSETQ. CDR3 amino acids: CASRVASGSYEQYF. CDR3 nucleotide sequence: TGCGCCAGCAGAGTCGCTTCCGGGTCCTACGAGCAGTACTTC.

The CDR3 DNA reads TGTGCCAGCAGCCGGGACAGGAATTCACCCCTCCACTTT. Protein: CASSRDRNSPLHF. J is TRBJ1-6 and V is TRBV2; 8 positions match TRBD1. The CDR3 extends over 13 amino acids. V was clipped by 6 bases and J by 7 bases; unmatched bases: 2. Germline V gives CDR1 SNHLY, CDR2 FYNNEI.

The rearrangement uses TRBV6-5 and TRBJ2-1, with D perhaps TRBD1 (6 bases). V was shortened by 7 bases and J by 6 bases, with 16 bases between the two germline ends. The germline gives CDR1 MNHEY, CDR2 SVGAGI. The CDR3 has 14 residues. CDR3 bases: TGTGCCAGCACATACTTCAAAGGGGGCAATGAGCAGTTCTTC. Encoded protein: CASTYFKGGNEQFF.

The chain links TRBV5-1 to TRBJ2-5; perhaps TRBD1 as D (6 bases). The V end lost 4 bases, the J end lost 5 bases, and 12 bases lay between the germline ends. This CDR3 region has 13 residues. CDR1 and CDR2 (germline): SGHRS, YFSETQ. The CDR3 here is CASSTGMEETQYF. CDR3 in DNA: TGCGCCAGCAGCACAGGGATGGAGGAGACCCAGTACTTC.

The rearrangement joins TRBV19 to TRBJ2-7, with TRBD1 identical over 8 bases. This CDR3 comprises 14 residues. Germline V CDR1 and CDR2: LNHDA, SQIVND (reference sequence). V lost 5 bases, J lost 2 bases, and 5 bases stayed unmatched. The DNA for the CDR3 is TGTGCCAGTAGTCTTAGGACAGGGACCTACGAGCAGTACTTC. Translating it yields CASSLRTGTYEQYF.